The 9 T cell receptor beta chains given below trace back to one sample, sequenced in a study of blood T cell repertoires in COVID-19. TCRdb's copy holds only in-frame clones and misses some; the assay was immunoSEQ multiplex PCR. The sample carries roughly 150,000 clones, roughly 84% recorded once. The sequenced sample was peripheral blood. These TCRs come from a woman at least 80 years old with active or convalescent COVID-19.

The V call is TRBV4-2, the J call TRBJ2-7, with TRBD2 matching 7 bases. Germline V gene data show CDR1 as LGHNA and CDR2 as YNFKEQ. This CDR3 region has 15 residues. The junction had 9 bases not matched to a gene; V was cut back by 4 bases and J by 3 bases. This chain's CDR3 is CASSPNSGNRYEQYF. CDR3 coding DNA: TGTGCCAGCAGCCCAAACAGCGGGAACCGCTACGAGCAGTACTTC.

The V call is TRBV29-1, the J call TRBJ2-3; D is possibly TRBD1 (5 bases). CDR1 and CDR2 (germline): SQVTM, ANQGSEA. V lost 3 bases and J 1 base, leaving 8 bases between the germline ends. CDR3 size: 13 residues. CDR3 DNA: TGCAGCGTTGATGTCAGGGGCACAGATACGCAGTATTTT. Residues: CSVDVRGTDTQYF.

The rearrangement uses TRBV5-4 and TRBJ2-3; 8 positions match TRBD2. V lost 3 bases to trimming and J lost 0 bases; unmatched junction nucleotides: 6. This CDR3 has 16 residues. Looked up from germline, CDR1 is SGHNT and CDR2 is YYREEE (reference sequence). CDR3: CASSSGLVRSTDTQYF. The CDR3 bases are TGTGCCAGCAGCTCGGGACTAGTGAGAAGCACAGATACGCAGTATTTT.

The rearrangement uses TRBV19 and TRBJ1-1, with D perhaps TRBD1 (5 bases). The CDR3 spans 15 residues. Trimming left V 1 base short and J 0 bases short, with 9 bases between. Germline-derived CDR1 and CDR2 are LNHDA and SQIVND (reference sequence). This CDR3 reads CASSIGGTLNTEAFF. CDR3 nucleotides: TGTGCCAGTAGTATAGGGGGCACCTTGAACACTGAAGCTTTCTTT.

The rearrangement links TRBV5-1 to TRBJ2-3; the D gene is possibly TRBD1 (6 bases). This CDR3 has 14 amino acids. Trimming took off 3 bases at V and 5 bases at J, with 13 bases between the two ends. The germline V gene has CDR1 SGHRS and CDR2 YFSETQ. The CDR3 loop reads CASSSPGAGDTQYF. The CDR3 region has the DNA TGCGCCAGCAGCTCACCAGGGGCGGGAGATACGCAGTATTTT.

The CDR3 loop reads CASSPPGVGRDEQFF. The CDR3 DNA reads as TGTGCCAGCAGTCCCCCTGGGGTGGGGAGGGATGAGCAGTTCTTC. J is TRBJ2-1 and V is TRBV6-1, with TRBD2 matching over 7 bases. Germline values: CDR1 MNHNS, CDR2 SASEGT. V shed 5 bases and J 8 bases; nucleotides not matched to a gene: 12. CDR3 length: 15 amino acids.

The chain recombines TRBV3-1 (or the pseudogene TRBV3-2) with TRBJ2-1, with no clear D. CDR1 is LGHDT, CDR2 YNNKEL, per germline (reference sequence). Trimming left V 1 base short and J 9 bases short, with 13 bases between. This CDR3 has 14 residues. The CDR3 sequence: CASSQVRGLGEQFF. In DNA form, the CDR3 reads TGTGCCAGCAGCCAAGTTCGCGGTTTGGGTGAGCAGTTCTTC.

The chain is built from TRBV25-1 and TRBJ1-2, with 8 bases fitting TRBD1. CDR3 length: 14 amino acids. Trimming removed 1 base from V and 6 bases from J; junction bases left unmatched: 4. CDR1 is MGHDK, CDR2 SYGVNS, per germline. CDR3: CASSEWAGGDGYTF. In DNA form, the CDR3 reads TGTGCCAGCAGTGAATGGGCAGGGGGCGATGGCTACACCTTC.

V gene TRBV3-1 (or the pseudogene TRBV3-2) combines with J gene TRBJ2-3, with D hard to call. The V gene's germline CDR1 is LGHDT and CDR2 YNNKEL (reference sequence). This CDR3 comprises 15 residues. V lost 2 bases and J lost 0, with 9 bases in between. In nucleotides, the CDR3 is TGTGCCAGCAGCCAAAGCCCCCTAAGCACAGATACGCAGTATTTT. It translates to CASSQSPLSTDTQYF.